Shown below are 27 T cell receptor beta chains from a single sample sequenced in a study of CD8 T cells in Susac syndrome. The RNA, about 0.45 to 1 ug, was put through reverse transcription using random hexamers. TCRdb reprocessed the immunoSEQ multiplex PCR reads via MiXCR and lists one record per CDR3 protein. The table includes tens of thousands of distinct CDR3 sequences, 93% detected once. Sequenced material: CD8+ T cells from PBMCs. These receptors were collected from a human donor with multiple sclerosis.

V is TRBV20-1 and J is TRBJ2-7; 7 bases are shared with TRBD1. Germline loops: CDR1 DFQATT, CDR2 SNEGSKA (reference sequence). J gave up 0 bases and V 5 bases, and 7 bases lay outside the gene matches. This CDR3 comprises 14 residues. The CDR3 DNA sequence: TGCAGTGCTGCCCGGGACAGTCCCTCCTACGAGCAGTACTTC. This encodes CSAARDSPSYEQYF.

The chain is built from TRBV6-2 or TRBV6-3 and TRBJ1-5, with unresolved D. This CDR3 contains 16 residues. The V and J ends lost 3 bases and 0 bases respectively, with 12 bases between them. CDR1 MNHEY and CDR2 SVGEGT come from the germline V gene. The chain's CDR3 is CASSYIALYSNQPQHF. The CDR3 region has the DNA TGTGCCAGCAGTTATATCGCCTTGTATAGCAATCAGCCCCAGCATTTT.

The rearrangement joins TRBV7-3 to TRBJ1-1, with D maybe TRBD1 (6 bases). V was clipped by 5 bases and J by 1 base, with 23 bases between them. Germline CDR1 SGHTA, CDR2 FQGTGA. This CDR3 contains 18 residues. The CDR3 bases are TGTGCCAGCAGCGGCGGGACACACGAGGAAATAACGAACACTGAAGCTTTCTTT. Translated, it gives CASSGGTHEEITNTEAFF.

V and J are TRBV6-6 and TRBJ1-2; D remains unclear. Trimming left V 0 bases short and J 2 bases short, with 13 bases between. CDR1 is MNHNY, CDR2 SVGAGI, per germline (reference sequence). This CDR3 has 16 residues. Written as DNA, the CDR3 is TGTGCCAGCAGTTACTCGCCTCGGATCGGCAACTATGGCTACACCTTC. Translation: CASSYSPRIGNYGYTF.

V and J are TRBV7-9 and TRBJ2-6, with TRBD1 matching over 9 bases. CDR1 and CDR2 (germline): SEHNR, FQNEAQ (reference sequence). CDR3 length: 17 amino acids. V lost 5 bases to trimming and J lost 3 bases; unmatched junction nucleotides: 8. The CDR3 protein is CASSHGQGRVGANVLTF. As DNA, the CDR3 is TGTGCCAGCAGCCACGGACAGGGGAGGGTTGGGGCCAACGTCCTGACTTTC.

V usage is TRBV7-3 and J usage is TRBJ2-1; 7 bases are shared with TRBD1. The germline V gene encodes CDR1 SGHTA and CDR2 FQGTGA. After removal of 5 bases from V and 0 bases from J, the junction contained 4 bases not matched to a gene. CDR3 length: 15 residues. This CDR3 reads CASSPGQLSYNEQFF. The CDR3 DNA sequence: TGTGCCAGCAGCCCGGGACAGCTCTCCTACAATGAGCAGTTCTTC.

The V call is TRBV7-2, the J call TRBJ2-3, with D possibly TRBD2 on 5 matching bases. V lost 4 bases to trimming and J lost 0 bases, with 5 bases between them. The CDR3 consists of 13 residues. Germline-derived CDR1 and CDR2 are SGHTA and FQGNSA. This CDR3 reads CASSWTSTDTQYF. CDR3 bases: TGTGCCAGCAGCTGGACTAGCACAGATACGCAGTATTTT.

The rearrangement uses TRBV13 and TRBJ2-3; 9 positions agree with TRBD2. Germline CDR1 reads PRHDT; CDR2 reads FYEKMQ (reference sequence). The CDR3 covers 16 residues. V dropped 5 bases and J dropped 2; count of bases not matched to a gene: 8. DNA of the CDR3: TGTGCCAGCAGCATGATAGCGGGGGTGACCACAGATACGCAGTATTTT. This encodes CASSMIAGVTTDTQYF.

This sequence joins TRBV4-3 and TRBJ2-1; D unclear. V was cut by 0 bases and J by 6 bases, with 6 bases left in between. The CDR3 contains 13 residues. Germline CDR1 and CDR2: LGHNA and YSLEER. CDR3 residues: CASSQDNSNEQFF. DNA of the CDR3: TGCGCCAGCAGCCAAGATAATTCCAATGAGCAGTTCTTC.

The CDR3 reads CASSPSQNYGYTF. The CDR3 nucleotides are TGTGCCAGCAGCCCTAGCCAGAACTATGGCTACACCTTC. The V gene is TRBV27, the J gene TRBJ1-2; D is unclear. The CDR3 length is 13 residues. The V gene's germline CDR1 is MNHEY and CDR2 SMNVEV (reference sequence). V was shortened by 6 bases and J by 2 bases, with 10 bases between the two germline ends.

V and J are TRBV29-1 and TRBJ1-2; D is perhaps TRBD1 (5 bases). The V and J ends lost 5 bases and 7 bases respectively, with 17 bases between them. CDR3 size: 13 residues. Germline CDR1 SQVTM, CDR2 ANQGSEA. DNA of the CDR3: TGCAGCGTTAGGAGCTGGACATTACCTGGCTACACCTTC. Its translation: CSVRSWTLPGYTF.

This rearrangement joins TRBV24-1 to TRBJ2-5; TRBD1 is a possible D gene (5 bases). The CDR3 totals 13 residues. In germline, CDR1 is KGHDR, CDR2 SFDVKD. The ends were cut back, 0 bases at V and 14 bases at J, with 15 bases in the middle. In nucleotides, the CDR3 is TGTGCCACCAGTGATTTGCCACAGGACCTTCTCTACTTC. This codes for CATSDLPQDLLYF.

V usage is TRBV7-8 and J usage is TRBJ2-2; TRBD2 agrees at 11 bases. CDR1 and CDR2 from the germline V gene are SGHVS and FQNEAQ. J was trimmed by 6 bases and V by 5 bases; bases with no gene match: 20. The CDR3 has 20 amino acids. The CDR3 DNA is TGTGCCAGCAGCGTAAAACTAGCGGGGGTCAGGACGTTTGATTCCGGGGAGCTGTTTTTT. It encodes CASSVKLAGVRTFDSGELFF.

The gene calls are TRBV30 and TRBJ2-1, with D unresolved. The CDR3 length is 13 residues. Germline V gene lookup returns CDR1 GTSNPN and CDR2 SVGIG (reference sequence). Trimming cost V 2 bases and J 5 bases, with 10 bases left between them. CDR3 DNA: TGTGCCTGGAGTCTCGTAGGAGACAATGAGCAGTTCTTC. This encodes CAWSLVGDNEQFF.

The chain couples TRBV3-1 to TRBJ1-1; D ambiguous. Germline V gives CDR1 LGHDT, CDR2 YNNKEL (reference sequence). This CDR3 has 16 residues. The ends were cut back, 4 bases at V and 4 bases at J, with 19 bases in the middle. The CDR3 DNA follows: TGTGCCAGCAGCCCACCTACAACACGCGATCGCACTGAAGCTTTCTTT. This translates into CASSPPTTRDRTEAFF. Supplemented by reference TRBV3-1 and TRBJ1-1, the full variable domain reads DTAVSQTPKYLVTQMGNDKSIKCEQNLGHDTMYWYKQDSKKFLKIMFSYNNKELIINETVPNRFSPKSPDKAHLNLHINSLELGDSAVYFCASSPPTTRDRTEAFFGQGTRLTVV.

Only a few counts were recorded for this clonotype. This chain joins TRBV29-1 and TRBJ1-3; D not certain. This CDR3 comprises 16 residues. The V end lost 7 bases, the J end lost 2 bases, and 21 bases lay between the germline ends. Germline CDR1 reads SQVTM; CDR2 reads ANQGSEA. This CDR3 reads CSALSRADGTGNTIYF. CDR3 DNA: TGCAGCGCGCTATCCCGCGCCGACGGTACTGGAAACACCATATATTTT. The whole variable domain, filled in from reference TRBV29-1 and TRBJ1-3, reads SAVISQKPSRDICQRGTSLTIQCQVDSQVTMMFWYRQQPGQSLTLIATANQGSEATYESGFVIDKFPISRPNLTFSTLTVSNMSPEDSSIYLCSALSRADGTGNTIYFGEGSWLTVV.

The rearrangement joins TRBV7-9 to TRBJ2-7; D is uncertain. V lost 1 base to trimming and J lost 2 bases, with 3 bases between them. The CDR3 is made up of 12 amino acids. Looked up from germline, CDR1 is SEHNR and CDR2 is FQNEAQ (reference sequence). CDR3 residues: CASSLDPYEQYF. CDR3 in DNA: TGTGCCAGCAGCTTAGATCCCTACGAGCAGTACTTC.

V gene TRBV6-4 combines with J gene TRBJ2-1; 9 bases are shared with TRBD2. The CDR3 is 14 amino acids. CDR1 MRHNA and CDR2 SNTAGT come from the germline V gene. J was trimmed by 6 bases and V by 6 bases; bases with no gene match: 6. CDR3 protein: CASSEGGGANEQFF. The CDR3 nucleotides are TGTGCCAGCAGCGAGGGCGGGGGGGCCAATGAGCAGTTCTTC.

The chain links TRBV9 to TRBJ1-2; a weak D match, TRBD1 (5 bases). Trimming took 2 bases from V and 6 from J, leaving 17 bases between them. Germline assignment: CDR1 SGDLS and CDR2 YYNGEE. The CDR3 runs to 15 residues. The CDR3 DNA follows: TGTGCCAGCAGCGTTGCCAGGGAAGGCGTTCATGGCTACACCTTC. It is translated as CASSVAREGVHGYTF.

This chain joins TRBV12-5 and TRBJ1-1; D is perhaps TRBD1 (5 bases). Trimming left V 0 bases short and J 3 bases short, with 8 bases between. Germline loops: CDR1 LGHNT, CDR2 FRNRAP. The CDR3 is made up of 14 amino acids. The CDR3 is CASGLVGGDTEAFF. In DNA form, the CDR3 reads TGTGCTAGTGGTTTGGTGGGGGGGGACACTGAAGCTTTCTTT.

CDR3 residues: CASLSGTNTGELFF. The CDR3 DNA is TGTGCCTCCTTGAGCGGGACGAACACCGGGGAGCTGTTTTTT. This chain uses TRBV30 with TRBJ2-2; 7 bases map to TRBD2. Germline CDR1 is GTSNPN and CDR2 is SVGIG (reference sequence). V was pared by 7 bases and J by 0 bases, with 5 bases of the junction left unmatched. The CDR3 consists of 14 residues.

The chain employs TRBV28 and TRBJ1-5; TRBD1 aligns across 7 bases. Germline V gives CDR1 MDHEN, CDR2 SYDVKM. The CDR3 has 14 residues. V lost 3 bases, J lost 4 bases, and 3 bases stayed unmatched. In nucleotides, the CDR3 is TGTGCCAGCAGTTTTCCCAGGGGGAATCAGCCCCAGCATTTT. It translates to CASSFPRGNQPQHF.

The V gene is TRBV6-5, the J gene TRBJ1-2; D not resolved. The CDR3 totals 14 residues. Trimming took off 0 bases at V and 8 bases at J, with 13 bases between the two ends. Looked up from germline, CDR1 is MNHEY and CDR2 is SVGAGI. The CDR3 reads CASSYSTTGGGYTF. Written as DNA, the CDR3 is TGTGCCAGCAGTTACTCGACGACCGGCGGGGGCTACACCTTC.

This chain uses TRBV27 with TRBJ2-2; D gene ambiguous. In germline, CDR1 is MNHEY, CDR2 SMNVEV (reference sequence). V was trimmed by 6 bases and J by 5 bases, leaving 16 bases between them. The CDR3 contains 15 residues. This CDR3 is CASSDWTLGTGELFF. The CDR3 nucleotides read TGTGCCAGCAGCGATTGGACCCTGGGGACCGGGGAGCTGTTTTTT.

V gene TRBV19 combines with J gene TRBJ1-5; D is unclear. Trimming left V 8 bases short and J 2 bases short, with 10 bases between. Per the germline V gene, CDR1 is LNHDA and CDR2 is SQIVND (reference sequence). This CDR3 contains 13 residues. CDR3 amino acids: CASRWGGNQPQHF. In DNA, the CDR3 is TGTGCCAGTCGGTGGGGAGGCAATCAGCCCCAGCATTTT.

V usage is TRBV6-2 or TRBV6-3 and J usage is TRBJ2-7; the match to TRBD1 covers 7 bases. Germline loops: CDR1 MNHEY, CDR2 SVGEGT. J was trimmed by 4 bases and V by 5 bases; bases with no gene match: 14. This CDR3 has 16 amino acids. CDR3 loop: CASSPSRKQGLYEQYF. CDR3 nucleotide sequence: TGTGCCAGCAGTCCCTCTCGAAAACAGGGGTTGTACGAGCAGTACTTC.

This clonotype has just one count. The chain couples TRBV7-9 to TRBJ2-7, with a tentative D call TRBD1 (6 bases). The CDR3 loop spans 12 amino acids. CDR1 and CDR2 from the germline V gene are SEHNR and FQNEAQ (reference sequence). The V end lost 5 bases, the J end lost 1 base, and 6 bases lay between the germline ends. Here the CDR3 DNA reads TGTGCCAGCAGCGGACAGTCCTACGAGCAGTACTTC. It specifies CASSGQSYEQYF. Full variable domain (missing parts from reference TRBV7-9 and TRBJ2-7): DTGVSQNPRHKITKRGQNVTFRCDPISEHNRLYWYRQTLGQGPEFLTYFQNEAQLEKSRLLSDRFSAERPKGSFSTLEIQRTEQGDSAMYLCASSGQSYEQYFGPGTRLTVT.